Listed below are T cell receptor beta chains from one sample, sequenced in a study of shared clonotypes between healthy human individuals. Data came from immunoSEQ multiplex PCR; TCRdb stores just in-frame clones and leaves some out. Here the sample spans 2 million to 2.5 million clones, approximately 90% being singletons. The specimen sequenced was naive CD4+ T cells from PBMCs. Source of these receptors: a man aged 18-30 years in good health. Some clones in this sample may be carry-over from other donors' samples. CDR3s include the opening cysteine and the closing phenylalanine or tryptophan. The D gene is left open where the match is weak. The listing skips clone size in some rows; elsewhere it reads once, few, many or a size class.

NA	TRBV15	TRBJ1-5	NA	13	TGTGCCACCAGCAGTACAGGGAATCAGCCCCAGCATTTT	CATSSTGNQPQHF
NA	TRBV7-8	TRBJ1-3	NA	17	TGTGCCAGCAGCTTAGCTATTGTTAGGGGCCTGGAGAACACCATATATTTT	CASSLAIVRGLENTIYF
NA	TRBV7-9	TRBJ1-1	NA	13	TGTGCCAGCAGCTTAGCGCTATTAGAAGAAGCTTTCTTT	CASSLALLEEAFF
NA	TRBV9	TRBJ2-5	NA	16	TGTGCCAGCAGCGTAGACAGAGGGGTAGGGGAAGAGACCCAGTACTTC	CASSVDRGVGEETQYF
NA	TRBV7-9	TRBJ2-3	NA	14	TGTGCCAGCAGCTGGGGGACTAGCACAGATACGCAGTATTTT	CASSWGTSTDTQYF
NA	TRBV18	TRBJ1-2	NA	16	TGTGCCAGCTCACTTTTCTTAGAGAAGAAGGACTATGGCTACACCTTC	CASSLFLEKKDYGYTF
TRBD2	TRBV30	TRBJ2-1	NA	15	TGTGCCTGGAGTGTCGGACTAGCGGGAGGGAATGAGCAGTTCTTC	CAWSVGLAGGNEQFF
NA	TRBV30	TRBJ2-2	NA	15	TGTGCCTGGAGTGCGGGGACGCACAACACCGGGGAGCTGTTTTTT	CAWSAGTHNTGELFF
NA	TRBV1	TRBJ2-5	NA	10	TGCACCAGCAGCCAAGAGACCCAGTACTTC	CTSSQETQYF
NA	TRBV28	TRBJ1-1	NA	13	TGTGCCAGCAGTCCCCAGGTCCGGACTGAAGCTTTCTTT	CASSPQVRTEAFF
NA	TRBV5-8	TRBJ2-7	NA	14	TGTGCCAGCAGCCGACGACCTGGGGCGGACGAGCAGTACTTC	CASSRRPGADEQYF
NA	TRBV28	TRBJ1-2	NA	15	TGTGCCAGCAGTCCGTCAATGGGGGGAAGGATTGGCTACACCTTC	CASSPSMGGRIGYTF
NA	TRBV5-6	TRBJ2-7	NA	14	TGTGCCAGCAGCTTGCGGCAGACCGTCCACGAGCAGTACTTC	CASSLRQTVHEQYF
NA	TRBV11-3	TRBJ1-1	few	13	TGTGCCAGCAGTCCACAGGGAAACACTGAAGCTTTCTTT	CASSPQGNTEAFF
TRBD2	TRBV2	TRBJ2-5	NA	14	TGTGCCAGCAGGGGACTAGCGGGAGGGGTGGCCCAGTACTTC	CASRGLAGGVAQYF
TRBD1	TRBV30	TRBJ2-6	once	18	TGTGCCTGGAGAGTAATGGGACAGACCCTTTCTGGGGCCAACGTCCTGACTTTC	CAWRVMGQTLSGANVLTF
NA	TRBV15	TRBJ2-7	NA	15	TGTGCCACCAGCAGAGATGCCGGTTCACCCTACGAGCAGTACTTC	CATSRDAGSPYEQYF
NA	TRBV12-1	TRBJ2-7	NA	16	TGTGCCAGCAGCTTCGGACTAGCTAGCTCCTCCTACGAGCAGTACTTC	CASSFGLASSSYEQYF
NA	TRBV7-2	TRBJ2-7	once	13	TGTGCCAGCAGCTTAGGGCTAGTCAACGAGCAGTACTTC	CASSLGLVNEQYF
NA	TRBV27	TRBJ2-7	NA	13	TGTGCCAGCAGTTTGGTAGCCACCTACGAGCAGTACTTC	CASSLVATYEQYF
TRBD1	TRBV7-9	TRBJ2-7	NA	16	TGTGCCAGCAGCCGACCCGGGACAGGGAACCCCTACGAGCAGTACTTC	CASSRPGTGNPYEQYF
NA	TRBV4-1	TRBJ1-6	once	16	TGCGCCAGCAGCCAAGATCGCGGGGCGGATAATTCACCCCTCCACTTT	CASSQDRGADNSPLHF
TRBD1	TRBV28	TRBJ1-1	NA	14	TGTGCCAGCAGCACAGGGGGCAGGGTCACTGAAGCTTTCTTT	CASSTGGRVTEAFF
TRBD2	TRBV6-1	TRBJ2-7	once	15	TGTGCCAGCAGCCGTACTAGCGGGAGCGGCTACGAGCAGTACTTC	CASSRTSGSGYEQYF
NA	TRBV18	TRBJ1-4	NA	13	TGTGCCAGCTCATCCCTGGAAGGGGAAAAACTGTTTTTT	CASSSLEGEKLFF
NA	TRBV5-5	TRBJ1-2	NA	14	TGTGCCAGCACCTTAACTCTCGACAGCGGAGGCTACACCTTC	CASTLTLDSGGYTF
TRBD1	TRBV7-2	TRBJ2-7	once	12	TGTGCCAGCAGCTTTAGGGGGCGCGAGCAGTACTTC	CASSFRGREQYF
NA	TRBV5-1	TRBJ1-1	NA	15	TGCGCCAGCAGCTTGGGGTTTGGGGAGGACACTGAAGCTTTCTTT	CASSLGFGEDTEAFF
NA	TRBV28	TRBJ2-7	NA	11	TGTGCCAGCAGCCTTGGGGGAGAGCAGTACTTC	CASSLGGEQYF
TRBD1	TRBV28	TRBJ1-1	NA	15	TGTGCCAGCAGTTTTTTCGGCAGGGGGTATACTGAAGCTTTCTTT	CASSFFGRGYTEAFF
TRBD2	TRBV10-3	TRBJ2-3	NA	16	TGTGCCATCAGTGAGCGGAGCGGGAGGGCGGCAGATACGCAGTATTTT	CAISERSGRAADTQYF
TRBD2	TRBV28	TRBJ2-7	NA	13	TGTGCCAGCAGGACTAGCGGCCTCTACGAGCAGTACTTC	CASRTSGLYEQYF
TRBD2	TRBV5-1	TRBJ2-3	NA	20	TGCGCCAGCAGCTTGCGCGGGAGGGCCTACGAACATGATAGTACAGATACGCAGTATTTT	CASSLRGRAYEHDSTDTQYF
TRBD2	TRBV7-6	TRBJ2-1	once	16	TGTGCCAGCAGCTTAGCGGCGGGAGGGCCGGGGAATGAGCAGTTCTTC	CASSLAAGGPGNEQFF
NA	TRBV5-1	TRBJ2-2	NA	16	TGCGCCAGCAGCTTGTTCGGTCAGGGGAACACCGGGGAGCTGTTTTTT	CASSLFGQGNTGELFF
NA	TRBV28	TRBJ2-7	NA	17	TGTGCCAGCAGCCGCCCCCCCCCAGCGCCCGGGTCCTACGAGCAGTACTTC	CASSRPPPAPGSYEQYF
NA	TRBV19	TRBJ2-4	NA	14	TGTGCCAGTAGTCCACGACCAGCCAAAAACATTCAGTACTTC	CASSPRPAKNIQYF
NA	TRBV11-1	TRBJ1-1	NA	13	TGTGCCAGCACCCCCATCGGGGATACTGAAGCTTTCTTT	CASTPIGDTEAFF
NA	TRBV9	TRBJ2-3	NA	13	TGTGCCAGCAGCGTAGCTACAGGGGATACGCAGTATTTT	CASSVATGDTQYF
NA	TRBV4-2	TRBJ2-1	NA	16	TGTGCCAGCAGCCAGTACCGGACCGCCGGGATGAATGAGCAGTTCTTC	CASSQYRTAGMNEQFF
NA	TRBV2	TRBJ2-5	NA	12	TGTGCCAGCAGTGAGGGCGGCGAGACCCAGTACTTC	CASSEGGETQYF
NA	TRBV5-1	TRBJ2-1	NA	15	TGCGCCAGCAGATTCACCGGGCCCGCCACAAATGAGCAGTTCTTC	CASRFTGPATNEQFF
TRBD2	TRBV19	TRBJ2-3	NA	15	TGTGCCAGTAGTATTTTAGCGGGAGTTGGAGATACGCAGTATTTT	CASSILAGVGDTQYF
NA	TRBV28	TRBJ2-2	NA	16	TGTGCCAGCAGTTTACTGGGCGCCCAGGACACCGGGGAGCTGTTTTTT	CASSLLGAQDTGELFF